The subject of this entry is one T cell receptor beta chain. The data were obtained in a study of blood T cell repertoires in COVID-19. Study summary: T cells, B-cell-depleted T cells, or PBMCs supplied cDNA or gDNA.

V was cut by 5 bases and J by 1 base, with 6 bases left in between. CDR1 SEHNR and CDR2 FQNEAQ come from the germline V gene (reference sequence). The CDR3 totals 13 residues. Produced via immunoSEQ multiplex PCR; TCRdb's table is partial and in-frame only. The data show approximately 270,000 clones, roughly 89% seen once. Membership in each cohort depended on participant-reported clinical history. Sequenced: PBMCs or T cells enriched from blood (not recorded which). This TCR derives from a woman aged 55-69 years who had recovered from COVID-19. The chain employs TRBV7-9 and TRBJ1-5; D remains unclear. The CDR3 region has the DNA TGTGCCAGCAGCCCGGTCAGCAATCAGCCCCAGCATTTT. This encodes CASSPVSNQPQHF.